A single sample gave rise to the 2 T cell receptor beta chains below, sequenced in a study of cytomegalovirus exposure and HLA in healthy donors. Researchers ran the PCR with 60 Vbeta and 13 Jbeta primers. Repertoires were generated with immunoSEQ multiplex PCR, while TCRdb's copy carries only in-frame clones and drops some. The table lists around 210,000 clones, more than 75% of them singletons. Sequenced input: PBMCs. The source is a girl aged 2-10 years in good health and CMV-seronegative.

The J gene is TRBJ2-5, the V gene TRBV9, with TRBD2 matching over 11 bases. With the DNA end fitting TRBJ2-7 better, the J assignment may be wrong. The length of the CDR3 is 15 residues. Germline CDR1 is SGDLS and CDR2 is YYNGEE. In DNA form, the CDR3 reads TGTGCCAGCAGCTCAGGACTAGCGGGTCCCAACGAGCAGTACTTC. Amino acid sequence: CASSSGLAGPNEQYF.

The chain joins TRBV15 to TRBJ2-5, with 10 bases fitting TRBD1. V gave up 0 bases and J gave up 5 bases; unmatched junction bases: 9. The germline V gene has CDR1 LNHNV and CDR2 YYDKDF (reference sequence). There are 17 residues in the CDR3. CDR3 sequence: CATSRDPPTGGMETQYF. The CDR3 DNA follows: TGTGCCACCAGCAGAGATCCCCCGACAGGGGGCATGGAGACCCAGTACTTC.